The 23 T cell receptor beta chains below come from one sample, sequenced in a study of beta chain features in type 1 diabetes. Study-level results: Shortening that was moderate but significant affected the TCRB CDR3s of Type 1 diabetes patients in all four CD4+ subsets.

Every bit of the isolated RNA underwent reverse transcription, so sequencing read expressed TCRB transcripts. TCRdb's copy holds only in-frame clones and misses some; the assay was immunoSEQ multiplex PCR. Here the sample spans 120,000 or so clones, around 17% being singletons. Which antigens these TCRs recognize remains unknown. Sequencing was performed on central memory CD4+ T cells from blood. Receptors were obtained from a man aged 25-45 years with type 1 diabetes.

This clone was detected only a few times. The chain couples TRBV5-6 to TRBJ2-6; D call uncertain. The germline V gene has CDR1 SGHDT and CDR2 YYEEEE. The CDR3 has 14 residues. The germline V and J ends were trimmed by 1 base and 3 bases, with 5 bases remaining between them. CDR3 sequence reads: CASSLSSGANVLTF. The CDR3 nucleotides read TGTGCCAGCAGCTTGTCCAGTGGGGCCAACGTCCTGACTTTC.

The chain links TRBV18 to TRBJ2-5, with D perhaps TRBD1 (6 bases). The CDR3 totals 15 residues. V lost 3 bases, J lost 3 bases, and 14 bases lay in between. Germline V gene sequence: CDR1 KGHSH, CDR2 LQKENI. The CDR3 loop is CASSPAQGMKETQYF. The CDR3 DNA follows: TGTGCCAGCTCACCGGCACAGGGCATGAAAGAGACCCAGTACTTC.

This chain joins TRBV5-4 and TRBJ1-2; no firm D call. Germline CDR1 SGHNT, CDR2 YYREEE (reference sequence). V was clipped by 1 base and J by 11 bases, with 21 bases between them. CDR3 length: 15 amino acids. CDR3 sequence (DNA): TGTGCCAGCAGCTTGCGGGTTCTGCCAGATACGAGTTACACCTTC. Amino acid sequence: CASSLRVLPDTSYTF.

CDR3 loop: CASSLSGSYSATQYF. DNA of the CDR3: TGTGCCAGCAGCTTATCCGGGTCCTATTCTGCGACGCAGTATTTT. The chain links TRBV7-9 to TRBJ2-3; D is undetermined. Deletions cut 2 bases from V and 9 bases from J, with 18 bases between. This CDR3 region has 15 residues. CDR1 is SEHNR, CDR2 FQNEAQ, per germline (reference sequence).

The chain carries TRBV5-1 and TRBJ2-3; a weak D match, TRBD1 (6 bases). Germline V gives CDR1 SGHRS, CDR2 YFSETQ. The V end was cut by 2 bases, the J end by 1 base, with 14 bases between. This CDR3 has 16 residues. The CDR3 reads CASSFPSRGGTDTQYF. The CDR3, as DNA: TGCGCCAGCAGCTTTCCGTCCAGGGGTGGCACAGATACGCAGTATTTT.

With respect to this clone: Within the sample, other DNA sequences also encode this same CDR3. The rearrangement joins TRBV7-2 to TRBJ2-3; D call uncertain. Germline V gives CDR1 SGHTA, CDR2 FQGNSA. The V end lost 5 bases, the J end lost 2 bases, and 2 bases lay between the germline ends. The CDR3 has 11 residues. The CDR3 spells CASSLTDTQYF. DNA of the CDR3: TGTGCCAGCAGCCTCACAGATACGCAGTATTTT. Based on the CDR3 plus reference TRBV7-2 and TRBJ2-3, the full variable domain is GAGVSQSPSNKVTEKGKDVELRCDPISGHTALYWYRQSLGQGLEFLIYFQGNSAPDKSGLPSDRFSAERTGGSVSTLTIQRTQQEDSAVYLCASSLTDTQYFGPGTRLTVL.

This clone was counted between two and nine times. In nucleotides, the CDR3 is TGTGCCAGCTCACCGGGGGCAGAGACCCAGTACTTC. Translating it yields CASSPGAETQYF. V and J are TRBV18 and TRBJ2-5; perhaps TRBD1 as D (6 bases). Germline CDR1 KGHSH, CDR2 LQKENI. Trimming shortened V by 3 bases and J by 4 bases, and 6 bases separated the two germline ends. The CDR3 spans 12 residues.

The chain joins TRBV19 to TRBJ1-6, with a possible D match to TRBD1 (6 bases). Trimming took 2 bases from V and 10 from J, leaving 12 bases between them. This CDR3 comprises 14 residues. From germline, CDR1 is LNHDA and CDR2 SQIVND (reference sequence). The CDR3, as DNA: TGTGCCAGTAGTATACGTCAGGGGTCCTCACCCCTCCACTTT. It is translated as CASSIRQGSSPLHF.

This clone was counted between two and nine times. V gene TRBV7-2 combines with J gene TRBJ2-3; 8 positions agree with TRBD2. Per germline, CDR1 SGHTA and CDR2 FQGNSA. CDR3 length equals 17 residues. V was clipped by 1 base and J by 1 base; unmatched bases: 7. The CDR3: CASSLEPGSGGTDTQYF. The CDR3 DNA reads TGTGCCAGCAGCTTAGAACCCGGTAGCGGGGGCACAGATACGCAGTATTTT.

The V gene is TRBV6-5, the J gene TRBJ2-3; D not certain. Trimming cost V 7 bases and J 5 bases, with 10 bases left between them. Germline-derived CDR1 and CDR2 are MNHEY and SVGAGI. The CDR3 sequence is 12 residues long. Here the CDR3 DNA reads TGTGCCAGCAACCGATGGGGAGATACGCAGTATTTT. This translates into CASNRWGDTQYF.

This clone occurred a few times. This rearrangement joins TRBV4-2 to TRBJ2-3; TRBD1 agrees at 7 bases. The CDR3 loop spans 16 amino acids. CDR1 is LGHNA and CDR2 is YNFKEQ in the germline V gene. Germline trimming cut 3 bases from V and 2 bases from J; bases unmatched to any gene: 8. The CDR3 sequence is CASSQFEQGYTDTQYF. CDR3 in DNA: TGTGCCAGCAGCCAGTTCGAACAGGGGTACACAGATACGCAGTATTTT.

This clone was observed a few times. CDR3 loop: CASSAPGEQYF. CDR3 nucleotides: TGTGCCAGCAGTGCCCCGGGAGAGCAGTACTTC. The chain links TRBV28 to TRBJ2-7, with a weak D call TRBD2 (5 bases). CDR1 MDHEN and CDR2 SYDVKM come from the germline V gene. V was trimmed by 5 bases and J by 7 bases, leaving 9 bases between them. The CDR3 has 11 amino acids.

This clone was counted between two and nine times. V and J are TRBV7-2 and TRBJ2-5; D remains ambiguous. CDR3 length: 13 residues. The V gene lost 5 bases and the J gene lost 1 base, with 8 bases spanning the gap. Germline assignment: CDR1 SGHTA and CDR2 FQGNSA. Here the CDR3 reads CASSPTFQETQYF. The CDR3 bases are TGTGCCAGCAGCCCGACTTTCCAAGAGACCCAGTACTTC.

The chain is built from TRBV30 and TRBJ1-2; D is perhaps TRBD1 (5 bases). CDR1 is GTSNPN and CDR2 is SVGIG in the germline V gene (reference sequence). The CDR3 consists of 17 residues. Trimming cost V 0 bases and J 6 bases, with 23 bases left between them. The CDR3 DNA sequence: TGTGCCTGGAGTGTAAGAACAGGACTTACCGTGGGTAATGGCTACACCTTC. Protein product: CAWSVRTGLTVGNGYTF.

Only a few counts were recorded for this clone. The rearrangement joins TRBV7-2 to TRBJ1-5; D unclear. The CDR3 totals 14 residues. Germline V CDR1 and CDR2: SGHTA, FQGNSA. V lost 2 bases to trimming and J lost 0 bases, with 5 bases between them. This CDR3 is CASSLRDSNQPQHF. The CDR3 nucleotides are TGTGCCAGCAGCTTACGGGATAGCAATCAGCCCCAGCATTTT.

The chain carries TRBV5-6 and TRBJ1-5; D perhaps matches TRBD1 (6 bases). CDR1 is SGHDT and CDR2 is YYEEEE in the germline V gene. V lost 2 bases and J 2 bases, leaving 17 bases between the germline ends. The CDR3 runs to 17 residues. The CDR3 nucleotides read TGTGCCAGCAGCTTCCGACTCGGGGGCCGTGGCAATCAGCCCCAGCATTTT. Translation gives CASSFRLGGRGNQPQHF.

The gene calls are TRBV6-5 and TRBJ2-1, with no clear D. Trimming pared 1 base from V and 10 bases from J, leaving 8 bases between. The CDR3 consists of 12 residues. The germline gives CDR1 MNHEY, CDR2 SVGAGI. CDR3: CASSYWAGEQFF. CDR3 nucleotide sequence: TGTGCCAGCAGTTACTGGGCAGGCGAGCAGTTCTTC.

This clone has more than one count but fewer than ten. The rearrangement links TRBV11-2 to TRBJ2-2; 7 nucleotides align to TRBD1. This CDR3 contains 14 residues. CDR1 is SGHAT, CDR2 FQNNGV, per germline. The junction had 6 bases not matched to a gene; V was cut back by 5 bases and J by 6 bases. CDR3 in amino acids: CASSDGQEAGELFF. The CDR3 coding sequence is TGTGCCAGCAGCGACGGACAGGAGGCCGGGGAGCTGTTTTTT.

The chain combines TRBV6-5 with TRBJ2-5, with 9 bases fitting TRBD1. CDR1 is MNHEY, CDR2 SVGAGI, per germline. Unmatched junction bases numbered 5, after V lost 6 bases and J lost 3 bases. The CDR3 loop spans 14 amino acids. CDR3 sequence (DNA): TGTGCCAGCAGGCTACAGGGGGCTAAAGAGACCCAGTACTTC. Its translation is CASRLQGAKETQYF.

This clone was seen only a few times. V is TRBV5-1 and J is TRBJ1-6; 9 bases are a match to TRBD1. Germline assignment: CDR1 SGHRS and CDR2 YFSETQ. V was clipped by 2 bases and J by 9 bases; unmatched bases: 6. CDR3 length equals 15 residues. The CDR3: CASSLTGQGSSPLHF. The CDR3 DNA follows: TGCGCCAGCAGCTTAACGGGACAGGGTAGTTCACCCCTCCACTTT.

On this clone: The likely explanation is a read error, given a far larger clone one base away. The chain employs TRBV18 and TRBJ2-7; no reliable D call. This CDR3 is built from 14 residues. Germline V gene sequence: CDR1 KGHSH, CDR2 LQKENI. As DNA, the CDR3 is TGTGCCAGCGCACCATCTCTTCGGTTCGACGAGCAGTACTTC. It codes for CASAPSLRFDEQYF. The full variable domain, with the rest looked up from reference TRBV18 and TRBJ2-7, is NAGVMQNPRHLVRRRGQEARLRCSPMKGHSHVYWYRQLPEEGLKFMVYLQKENIIDESGMPKERFSAEFPKEGPSILRIQQVVRGDSAAYFCASAPSLRFDEQYFGPGTRLTVT.

This clone has more than one count but fewer than ten. The V call is TRBV7-2, the J call TRBJ2-1, with 14 nucleotides matching TRBD2. V shed 8 bases and J 7 bases; nucleotides not matched to a gene: 7. The CDR3 is 15 amino acids. In germline, CDR1 is SGHTA, CDR2 FQGNSA. The DNA for the CDR3 is TGTGCCAGCTCCCTAGGACTAGCGGGGGGAAATGAGCAGTTCTTC. Encoded protein: CASSLGLAGGNEQFF.

The genes are TRBV5-4 and TRBJ2-3; D is unclear. This CDR3 contains 17 residues. V lost 1 base, J lost 3 bases, and 18 bases lay in between. The germline V gene encodes CDR1 SGHNT and CDR2 YYREEE (reference sequence). The CDR3 sequence is CASSLYLAGVGTDTQYF. CDR3 nucleotide sequence: TGTGCCAGCAGCTTGTACCTGGCCGGCGTGGGGACAGATACGCAGTATTTT.